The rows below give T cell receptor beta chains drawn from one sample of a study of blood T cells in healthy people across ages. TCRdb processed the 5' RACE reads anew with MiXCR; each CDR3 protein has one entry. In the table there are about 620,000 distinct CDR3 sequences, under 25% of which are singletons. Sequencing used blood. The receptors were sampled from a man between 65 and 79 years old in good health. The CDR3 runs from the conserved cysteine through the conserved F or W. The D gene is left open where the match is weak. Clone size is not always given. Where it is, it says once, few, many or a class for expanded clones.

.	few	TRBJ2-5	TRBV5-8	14	CASSLDLRGETQYF	TGTGCCAGCAGCTTGGACTTGAGAGGAGAGACCCAGTACTTC
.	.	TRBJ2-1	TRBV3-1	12	CASSNLGDEQFF	TGTGCCAGCAGCAACCTAGGGGATGAGCAGTTCTTC
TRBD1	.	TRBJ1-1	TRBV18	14	CASSPGQGSTEAFF	TGTGCCAGCAGTCCGGGACAGGGTTCCACTGAAGCTTTCTTT
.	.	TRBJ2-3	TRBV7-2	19	CASSLCPIQRVAGTDTQYF	TGTGCCAGCAGCTTATGCCCAATCCAAAGGGTTGCTGGCACAGATACGCAGTATTTT
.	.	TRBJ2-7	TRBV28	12	CASSRVALEQYF	TGTGCCAGCAGCCGGGTGGCGCTCGAGCAGTACTTC
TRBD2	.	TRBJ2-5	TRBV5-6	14	CASSLGAGVGEQYF	TGTGCCAGCAGCTTGGGAGCGGGAGTTGGAGAGCAGTACTTC
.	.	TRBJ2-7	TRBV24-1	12	CATRDSTNEQYF	TGTGCCACCAGGGACAGCACCAACGAGCAGTACTTC
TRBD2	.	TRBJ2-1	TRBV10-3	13	CAITGLADNEQFF	TGTGCCATCACGGGACTAGCGGACAATGAGCAGTTCTTC
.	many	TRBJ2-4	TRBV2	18	CASSDNEDFSVAKNIQYF	TGTGCCAGCAGTGATAATGAGGATTTTAGTGTAGCCAAAAACATTCAGTACTTC
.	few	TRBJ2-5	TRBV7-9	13	CASNPGFLETQYF	TGTGCCAGCAACCCCGGGTTCCTCGAGACCCAGTACTTC
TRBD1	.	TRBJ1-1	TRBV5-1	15	CASSLDGTGGFEAFF	TGCGCCAGCAGCTTGGACGGGACAGGGGGCTTTGAAGCTTTCTTT
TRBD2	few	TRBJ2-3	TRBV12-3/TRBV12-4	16	CASRLTSGRDTDTQYF	TGTGCCAGCAGATTGACTAGCGGGAGAGACACAGATACGCAGTATTTT
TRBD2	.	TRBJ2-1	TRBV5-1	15	CASKLLAGAADEQFF	TGCGCCAGCAAGCTTCTAGCGGGAGCAGCGGATGAGCAGTTCTTC
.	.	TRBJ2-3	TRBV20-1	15	CSARASASDPDTQYF	TGCAGTGCTAGAGCTAGCGCCAGCGACCCAGATACGCAGTATTTT
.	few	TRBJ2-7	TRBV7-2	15	CASNPAPGTTYEQYF	TGTGCCAGCAACCCAGCCCCCGGGACCACCTACGAGCAGTACTTC
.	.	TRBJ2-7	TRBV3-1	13	CASSGRGTYEQYF	TGTGCCAGCAGCGGCCGGGGGACCTACGAGCAGTACTTC
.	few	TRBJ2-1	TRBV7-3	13	CASSLGITNEQFF	TGTGCCAGCAGCTTGGGGATTACCAATGAGCAGTTCTTC
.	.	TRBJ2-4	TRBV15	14	CATSRDVVKNIQYF	TGTGCCACCAGCAGAGACGTGGTCAAAAACATTCAGTACTTC
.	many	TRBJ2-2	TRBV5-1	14	CASSLSTNTGELFF	TGCGCCAGCAGCTTGAGCACAAACACCGGGGAGCTGTTTTTT
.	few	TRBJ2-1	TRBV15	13	CATRRDSHNEQFF	TGTGCCACCAGGCGGGATTCCCACAATGAGCAGTTCTTC
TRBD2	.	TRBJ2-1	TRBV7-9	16	CASSPGRAGGVLRQFF	TGTGCCAGCAGCCCCGGGCGAGCGGGAGGTGTTTTACGGCAGTTCTTC
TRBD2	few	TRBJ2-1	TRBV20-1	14	CSARDGRDYNEQFF	TGCAGTGCTAGGGACGGGAGGGATTACAATGAGCAGTTCTTC
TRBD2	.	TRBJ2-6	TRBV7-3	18	CASSSPTSALPGANVLTF	TGTGCCAGCAGCTCCCCGACTAGCGCCCTCCCTGGGGCCAACGTCCTGACTTTC
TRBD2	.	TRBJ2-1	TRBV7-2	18	CASSLETLAGAVRLEQFF	TGTGCCAGCAGCTTAGAAACACTAGCGGGAGCTGTCCGTCTTGAGCAGTTCTTC
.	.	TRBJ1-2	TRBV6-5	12	CASSYRGFGYTF	TGTGCCAGCAGTTACCGGGGATTTGGCTACACCTTC
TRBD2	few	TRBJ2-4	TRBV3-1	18	CASSQVLAGDRGKNIQYF	TGTGCCAGCAGCCAAGTATTAGCGGGAGATAGGGGCAAAAACATTCAGTACTTC
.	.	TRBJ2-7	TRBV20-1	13	CSPYHAGAYEQYF	TGCAGTCCATACCACGCAGGGGCCTACGAGCAGTACTTC
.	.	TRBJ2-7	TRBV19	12	CAGSPRGYEQYF	TGTGCCGGTAGCCCCCGAGGCTACGAGCAGTACTTC
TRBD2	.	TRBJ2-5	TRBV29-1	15	CSVEDTSGPPETQYF	TGCAGCGTTGAAGACACTAGCGGACCACCAGAGACCCAGTACTTC
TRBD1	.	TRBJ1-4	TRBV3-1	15	CASSDPGTGDEKLFF	TGTGCCAGCAGCGACCCCGGGACAGGGGATGAAAAACTGTTTTTT
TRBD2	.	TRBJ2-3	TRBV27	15	CASSQLAGGLDTQYF	TGTGCCAGCAGTCAACTAGCGGGAGGGTTGGATACGCAGTATTTT